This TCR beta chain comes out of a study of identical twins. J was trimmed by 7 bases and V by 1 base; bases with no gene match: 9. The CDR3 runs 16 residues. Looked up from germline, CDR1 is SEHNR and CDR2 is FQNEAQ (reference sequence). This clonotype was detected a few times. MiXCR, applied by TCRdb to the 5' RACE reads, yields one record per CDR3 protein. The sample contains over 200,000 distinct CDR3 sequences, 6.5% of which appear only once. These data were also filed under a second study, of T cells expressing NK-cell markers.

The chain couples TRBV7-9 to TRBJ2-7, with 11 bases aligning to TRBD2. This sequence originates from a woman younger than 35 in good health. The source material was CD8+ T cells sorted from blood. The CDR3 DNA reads TGTGCCAGCAGCTTAGGACTAGCGGGGCCCGCTATAGAGCAGTACTTC. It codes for CASSLGLAGPAIEQYF.